The text below deals with one TCR beta chain. This sample was included in a study of T cell changes during pregnancy in multiple sclerosis. The CDR3 contains 14 residues. The J segment lost 2 bases and the V segment lost 2 bases, leaving 2 bases of the junction unmatched. The germline gives CDR1 ENHRY, CDR2 SYGVKD. Using immunoSEQ multiplex PCR, the repertoire was profiled, and TCRdb retains in-frame clones only, with some absent. The sample includes approximately 70,000 clones, 94% of them seen just once. The rearrangement links TRBV10-3 to TRBJ2-5; 7 positions match TRBD2. This specimen consisted of CD4+ T cells from peripheral blood mononuclear cells, obtained after pregnancy. The clonotype was recovered from a female donor with multiple sclerosis, enrolled in a pregnancy study. The chain's CDR3 is CAISETGGQETQYF. The CDR3, as DNA: TGTGCCATCAGTGAGACCGGGGGGCAAGAGACCCAGTACTTC.